This TCR beta chain was sequenced in a study of cytomegalovirus exposure and HLA in healthy donors (dated 2017 in TCRdb). In terms of the full investigation: According to a later analysis, the roughly 120 validation repertoires were produced on the same platform as the approximately 600 repertoires of the first cohort. High-throughput TCR immunosequencing, statistical association of individual TCRs with disease status, and machine learning were combined to predict cytomegalovirus infection status. The aim of the study was to test whether cataloging public T cell receptors could identify signatures of past pathogen exposure. Besides the first cohort of 666 subjects, a separate validation cohort made up of 120 different subjects was used.

About this clone itself: Its antigen has not been determined. No base quality information exists; no much larger clone differs at one position.

Separate from the roughly 660-subject first cohort, the validation cohort of around 130 subjects was the group to which the donors belonged. Receptors were amplified or captured by the immunoSEQ multiplex PCR assay. The authors processed their data as follows. A statistical classification framework was built for diagnosing cytomegalovirus status from the catalog of TCR beta chain sequences. TCRdb took over this immuneACCESS table, retaining in-frame rearrangements with V and J assigned. Such tables are incomplete; in checked studies, under half of the missing clones stem from an unresolved V gene, and the remainder is unexplained. V, J and clone size are taken as reported in that table, and D and trimming were inferred from the DNA itself. The sample table contains 150,000 to 200,000 clones; only one count was recorded for about 80% of them. The ten largest make up roughly 2.8% of the sample. V lost 5 bases and J lost 0 bases; the stretch between them is 11 bases long. The CDR3 holds 14 amino acids from the cysteine to the phenylalanine. Only the CDR3 region is kept as DNA, spanning 42 bases read in frame from base 1. The germline V gene encodes CDR1 KGHSH and CDR2 LQKENI.

General conclusions and limits of the study: A total of 150 or so TCR beta chains were listed by the study as associated with cytomegalovirus. The authors suggested that the approach could potentially be generalized to other disease states and immunological phenotypes. A later analysis lacked HLA typing for the validation cohort, so it scored co-occurrence in that cohort across all 110 or so repertoires. While some public TCRs were present in many individuals, most TCR sequences turned up only very rarely across donors. The classifier was reported to diagnose cytomegalovirus status with high specificity and sensitivity in both the original and validation cohorts. Three of the identified cytomegalovirus-associated TCR beta chains were confirmed in vitro to be specific for cytomegalovirus antigens. A later analysis found that TCRs clustered in the first cohort also tended to co-occur in the 95 to 150 validation repertoires, with 94% of cluster scores above 0.

This TCR was recovered from a woman aged 18-30 years in good health and CMV-seropositive. The chain employs TRBV18 and TRBJ2-7; matching of 5 bases hints at TRBD2 as the D gene. The sequenced material came from PBMCs. The encoded CDR3 is CASSVPGSSYEQYF. The sequenced DNA is TGTGCCAGCTCAGTTCCGGGGAGCTCCTACGAGCAGTACTTC. The CDR3 plus the reference TRBV18 and TRBJ2-7 genes for the other parts give the full variable domain: NAGVMQNPRHLVRRRGQEARLRCSPMKGHSHVYWYRQLPEEGLKFMVYLQKENIIDESGMPKERFSAEFPKEGPSILRIQQVVRGDSAAYFCASSVPGSSYEQYFGPGTRLTVT.